A few counts support the clone carrying this TCR beta chain. Its specificity is not known. Sequencing targeted expressed TCRB transcripts, as all isolated RNA had been reverse transcribed. Sequencing was performed with immunoSEQ multiplex PCR; in TCRdb, only in-frame clones are kept and a portion is missing. Counted here are 640,000 or so clones, more than 12% occurring once; the ten biggest clones make up 0.03% to 0.045%. This sample is drawn from a study of beta chain features in type 1 diabetes. Study-wide points: Across all four CD4+ subsets, people with type 1 diabetes showed modestly shorter TCRB CDR3s. Shorter templates might be favored by PCR, and equally so in patients and in controls.

CDR1 and CDR2 from the germline V gene are SGHNT and YYREEE (reference sequence). V lost 4 bases and J lost 7, with 11 bases in between. The CDR3 has 13 amino acids. This sequence originates from a young man with type 1 diabetes. This sequence joins TRBV5-4 and TRBJ2-2; perhaps D is TRBD1 or TRBD2 (5 bases each). Sequenced: naive CD4+ T cells from blood. The CDR3 DNA reads TGTGCCAGCAGCCGGGACGTTGGCGGGGAGCTGTTTTTT. Its translation: CASSRDVGGELFF.